The 18 T cell receptor beta chains below all came from one sample that was sequenced in a study of OX40 agonist ivuxolimab in advanced cancers. The assay was immunoSEQ multiplex PCR, and TCRdb's table has in-frame clones only and misses some. The sample shows about 83,000 clones, 85% of them seen only once. This sample comprised CD4+ or CD8+ T cells sorted from blood, obtained in a trial of the OX40 agonist ivuxolimab. The receptors were gathered from an adult with an advanced solid tumor such as melanoma, head and neck, liver or kidney cancer.

The chain couples TRBV9 to TRBJ1-2, with 9 bases aligning to TRBD1. Trimming cost V 0 bases and J 1 base; bases outside gene matches: 1. The V gene's germline CDR1 is SGDLS and CDR2 YYNGEE. There are 15 residues in the CDR3. The chain's CDR3 is CASSVGDRVNYGYTF. The CDR3 DNA is TGTGCCAGCAGCGTAGGGGACAGGGTTAACTATGGCTACACCTTC.

The chain links TRBV5-1 to TRBJ2-2; 7 nucleotides line up with TRBD1. Germline V CDR1 and CDR2: SGHRS, YFSETQ. Trimming cost V 0 bases and J 6 bases; bases outside gene matches: 11. The CDR3 has 17 residues. The CDR3 DNA follows: TGCGCCAGCAGCTTGGCCTTGGAGACAGGGTCGGCCGGGGAGCTGTTTTTT. Its translation is CASSLALETGSAGELFF.

The chain recombines TRBV5-1 with TRBJ2-3, with 10 bases fitting TRBD1. Germline CDR1 reads SGHRS; CDR2 reads YFSETQ. This CDR3 has 17 residues. Trimming took 3 bases from V and 2 from J; bases not matched to a gene: 9. The CDR3 is CASSSRPDRGHTDTQYF. The CDR3 region has the DNA TGCGCCAGCAGCTCCCGACCTGACAGGGGGCACACAGATACGCAGTATTTT.

The chain joins TRBV25-1 to TRBJ1-2; a weak D match, TRBD1 (5 bases). The CDR3 length is 15 residues. Germline CDR1 and CDR2: MGHDK and SYGVNS. V was pared by 2 bases and J by 2 bases, with 12 bases between. For the CDR3, the DNA is TGTGCCAGCAGTGAACTCGACAGAGCCAACTATGGCTACACCTTC. This codes for CASSELDRANYGYTF.

The CDR3 loop is CASSYSWGSRYGYTF. The CDR3 nucleotides read TGTGCCAGCAGTTACTCTTGGGGCAGCCGGTATGGCTACACCTTC. The rearrangement joins TRBV6-5 to TRBJ1-2, with a possible D match to TRBD1 (5 bases). CDR3 length: 15 residues. V lost 0 bases to trimming and J lost 5 bases, with 13 bases between them. Germline lookup yields CDR1 MNHEY and CDR2 SVGAGI.

The rearrangement uses TRBV6-5 and TRBJ1-2; D call uncertain. Germline V lookup: CDR1 MNHEY, CDR2 SVGAGI. Trimming cost V 4 bases and J 5 bases, with 11 bases left between them. The CDR3 loop spans 13 amino acids. The DNA of the CDR3 is TGTGCCAGCAGTTTGAGTGTGGCATATGGCTACACCTTC. Translating it yields CASSLSVAYGYTF.

The chain recombines TRBV7-2 with TRBJ1-2; D is unclear. The CDR3 runs 13 residues. CDR1 is SGHTA, CDR2 FQGNSA, per germline. Trimming shortened V by 5 bases and J by 8 bases, and 15 bases separated the two germline ends. In DNA, the CDR3 is TGTGCCAGCAGCATGCACCTAGACCCCGGCTACACCTTC. Its protein is CASSMHLDPGYTF.

The genes are TRBV9 and TRBJ2-2; 7 nucleotides align to TRBD2. The CDR3 sequence is 14 residues long. Losses at the gene ends were 4 bases for V and 7 bases for J; bases not matched to a gene: 7. Germline values: CDR1 SGDLS, CDR2 YYNGEE. DNA of the CDR3: TGTGCCAGCAGCATACGAGGGGAGGGCGGGGAGCTGTTTTTT. Its translation: CASSIRGEGGELFF.

The gene calls are TRBV5-6 and TRBJ2-7; D not certain. CDR1 is SGHDT, CDR2 YYEEEE, per germline. V was trimmed by 1 base and J by 0 bases, leaving 17 bases between them. The CDR3 has 17 residues. The CDR3 loop is CASSLFQPGGHSYEQYF. As DNA, the CDR3 is TGTGCCAGCAGCTTGTTTCAACCAGGTGGCCACTCCTACGAGCAGTACTTC.

The chain is built from TRBV5-1 and TRBJ2-6; possibly TRBD1 or TRBD2 for D (7 bases each). The CDR3 loop spans 15 amino acids. Germline assignment: CDR1 SGHRS and CDR2 YFSETQ. V gave up 4 bases and J gave up 4 bases, with 12 bases separating them. The CDR3, as DNA: TGCGCCAGCAGCCCAGGGGGGGCCGGGGCCAACGTCCTGACTTTC. Translation gives CASSPGGAGANVLTF.

This sequence joins TRBV13 and TRBJ1-6; D possibly corresponds to TRBD1 (5 bases). The CDR3 length is 16 residues. The germline V gene has CDR1 PRHDT and CDR2 FYEKMQ (reference sequence). V was trimmed by 5 bases and J by 1 base, leaving 12 bases between them. Here the CDR3 reads CASSPAGGSYNSPLHF. DNA of the CDR3: TGTGCCAGCAGCCCTGCCGGGGGATCCTATAATTCACCCCTCCACTTT.

The gene calls are TRBV7-9 and TRBJ2-5; maybe TRBD2 (6 bases). The CDR3 is 16 residues long. V was shortened by 5 bases and J by 5 bases, with 21 bases between the two germline ends. The germline gives CDR1 SEHNR, CDR2 FQNEAQ (reference sequence). CDR3 in DNA: TGTGCCAGCAGCCCACGCGCTAGCGCGGCCGGGGAGACCCAGTACTTC. Amino acids: CASSPRASAAGETQYF. Looking up the rest from reference TRBV7-9 and TRBJ2-5 gives the full variable domain: DTGVSQNPRHKITKRGQNVTFRCDPISEHNRLYWYRQTLGQGPEFLTYFQNEAQLEKSRLLSDRFSAERPKGSFSTLEIQRTEQGDSAMYLCASSPRASAAGETQYFGPGTRLLVL.

The chain is built from TRBV7-2 and TRBJ2-5; 16 nucleotides line up with TRBD2. V gave up 5 bases and J gave up 2 bases; unmatched junction bases: 11. This CDR3 has 19 residues. CDR1 and CDR2 (germline): SGHTA, FQGNSA. The CDR3 is CASSPSGTSGGARQETQYF. In DNA form, the CDR3 reads TGTGCCAGCAGCCCTTCCGGGACTAGCGGGGGGGCCCGTCAAGAGACCCAGTACTTC.

The DNA of the CDR3 is TGTGCCAGCAGCTTAGCGCAGGGGGTACGGGGCTACACCTTC. It is translated as CASSLAQGVRGYTF. The gene calls are TRBV11-2 and TRBJ1-2; 7 bases match TRBD1. From germline, CDR1 is SGHAT and CDR2 FQNNGV. The V and J ends lost 1 base and 8 bases, in that order; junction bases with no gene match: 7. This CDR3 is 14 amino acids long.

The rearrangement uses TRBV6-6 and TRBJ1-1, with TRBD1 as a possible D gene (5 bases). The CDR3 is 13 amino acids. Germline loops: CDR1 MNHNY, CDR2 SVGAGI (reference sequence). The ends were cut back, 5 bases at V and 4 bases at J, with 11 bases in the middle. The CDR3 nucleotides read TGTGCCAGCAGTCACACCAGGGCCACTGAAGCTTTCTTT. Protein product: CASSHTRATEAFF.

This clone was seen only once. The chain joins TRBV30 to TRBJ1-4; D possibly corresponds to TRBD1 (6 bases). The V and J ends lost 5 bases and 7 bases respectively, with 20 bases between them. This CDR3 region has 15 residues. CDR1 is GTSNPN, CDR2 SVGIG, per germline (reference sequence). CDR3 in DNA: TGTGCCTGGGATGAGGGGACGGGGGGGCTTGAAAAACTGTTTTTT. It translates to CAWDEGTGGLEKLFF.

This chain uses TRBV18 with TRBJ1-1, with TRBD1 matching over 7 bases. The CDR3 is made up of 18 amino acids. Germline CDR1 reads KGHSH; CDR2 reads LQKENI. V shed 1 base and J 2 bases; nucleotides not matched to a gene: 13. The CDR3 spells CASSPRNPSYRGNTEAFF. The CDR3 DNA sequence: TGTGCCAGCTCACCACGGAACCCGAGCTACAGGGGAAACACTGAAGCTTTCTTT.

Only one count was recorded for this clone. The rearrangement links TRBV6-5 to TRBJ1-4; tentatively, D is TRBD1 (6 bases). The V gene lost 0 bases and the J gene lost 8 bases, with 13 bases spanning the gap. CDR1 is MNHEY, CDR2 SVGAGI, per germline. The CDR3 covers 15 residues. The CDR3 region has the DNA TGTGCCAGCAGTTACTCGGGCAGGGGTAGGGAAAAACTGTTTTTT. This sequence encodes CASSYSGRGREKLFF.